Listed below are T cell receptor beta chains from one sample, sequenced in a study of T cell repertoires in cytomegalovirus infection. TCRdb re-derived calls from the reads in MiXCR, one entry per CDR3 protein. The sample carries about 250,000 distinct CDR3 sequences, 6.5% recorded once. Input material: PBMCs. The receptors here all came from a human donor in good health (CMV status not recorded). Some clones in this sample may be carry-over from other donors' samples. CDR3s include the opening cysteine and the closing phenylalanine or tryptophan. Each record gives: V gene, clone size, CDR3 length, J gene, D gene, CDR3 DNA, CDR3 protein. D genes are given only for firm matches. Only some rows state a clone size, as once, few, many or a class for expanded clones.

TRBV10-3	many	13	TRBJ2-1	.	TGTGCCACCGGGGGCCGAGGGAGGAATGAGCAGTTCTTC	CATGGRGRNEQFF
TRBV4-3	many	15	TRBJ2-5	.	TGCGCCAGCAGTTGGGGGGGGGGCAGTCAAGAGACCCAGTACTTC	CASSWGGGSQETQYF
TRBV6-2/TRBV6-3	many	13	TRBJ1-1	TRBD1	TGTGCCAGCAGTATTGACAGGGACACTGAAGCTTTCTTT	CASSIDRDTEAFF
TRBV7-8	many	15	TRBJ2-2	.	TGTGCCTCAAGGTTCCGGGACCAAAACACCGGGGAGCTGTTTTTT	CASRFRDQNTGELFF
TRBV2	many	17	TRBJ2-1	TRBD2	TGTGCCAGGGGTTTAGCGGGGGGCCGTAGGTCCTACAATGAGCAGTTCTTC	CARGLAGGRRSYNEQFF
TRBV5-6	many	14	TRBJ2-5	.	TGTGCCAGCAGCTTGGTGGCGGGACACGAGACCCAGTACTTC	CASSLVAGHETQYF
TRBV7-2	many	17	TRBJ2-2	TRBD2	TGTGCCAGCAGCTCCCCCCCAGCGGGGGGGCTCACCGGGGAGCTGTTTTTT	CASSSPPAGGLTGELFF
TRBV28	many	20	TRBJ2-2	TRBD2	TGTGCCAGCAGTTCACTTAGGTTTGAACTAGCGGTCGCGAACACCGGGGAGCTGTTTTTT	CASSSLRFELAVANTGELFF
TRBV20-1	many	14	TRBJ2-1	.	TGCAGTGCTAGGAGGCCAAACTATTACAATGAGCAGTTCTTC	CSARRPNYYNEQFF
TRBV29-1	many	13	TRBJ2-1	.	TGCAGCGTTTATGGGAGATCCTACAATGAGCAGTTCTTC	CSVYGRSYNEQFF
TRBV7-2	many	14	TRBJ2-2	.	TGTGCCAGCACCCCGAGGGGGGACACCGGGGAGCTGTTTTTT	CASTPRGDTGELFF
TRBV20-1	.	11	TRBJ2-5	.	TGCAGTGAGGGTCCTCAAGAGACCCAGTACTTC	CSEGPQETQYF
TRBV7-2	many	16	TRBJ1-5	.	TGTGCCAGCAGCCACTACGAGACAGAGCTTAATCAGCCCCAGCATTTT	CASSHYETELNQPQHF
TRBV7-2	many	17	TRBJ1-4	TRBD1	TGTGCCAGCAGCTCGTCAGGGGGACCCGGGGCGGATGAAAAACTGTTTTTT	CASSSSGGPGADEKLFF
TRBV23-1	many	17	TRBJ2-1	.	TGCGCCAGCAGTCTCCCAAACGAGGGATTCTCCTACAATGAGCAGTTCTTC	CASSLPNEGFSYNEQFF
TRBV4-2	few	15	TRBJ2-2	.	TGTGCCAGCAGCCAAGATCTCGGGGGTACCGGGGAGCTGTTTTTT	CASSQDLGGTGELFF
TRBV25-1	.	11	TRBJ1-2	TRBD1	TGTGCCGCATACGACAGGGACGGCTACACCTTC	CAAYDRDGYTF
TRBV20-1	many	15	TRBJ2-7	TRBD1	TGCAGTGCTAGGGGACGGACAGGGGGCAACTACGAGCAGTACTTC	CSARGRTGGNYEQYF
TRBV5-1	.	18	TRBJ2-3	TRBD2	TGCGCCAGCAGCTTGGCCGCTAGCGGGGTTGCTAGCACAGATACGCAGTATTTT	CASSLAASGVASTDTQYF
TRBV13	many	13	TRBJ1-2	.	TGTGCCAGCGGAACGGCGGACGGCTATGGCTACACCTTC	CASGTADGYGYTF
TRBV19	many	13	TRBJ1-4	.	TGTGCCAGTAGTGCCACAGGAGGTGAAAAACTGTTTTTT	CASSATGGEKLFF
TRBV7-6	many	14	TRBJ1-6	.	TGTGCCAGCAGCTCCCAAGGACTTGAATCACCCCTCCACTTT	CASSSQGLESPLHF
TRBV7-3	many	14	TRBJ1-3	TRBD1	TGTGCCAGCAGCTTGACAGGGGGTGGAAACACCATATATTTT	CASSLTGGGNTIYF
TRBV20-1	.	16	TRBJ1-1	.	TGCAGTGCCTTGGGCCCGATAAGTATTAAGAACACTGAAGCTTTCTTT	CSALGPISIKNTEAFF
TRBV25-1	many	14	TRBJ1-5	.	TGTGCCAGCAGTGAGTTGGACAACTATCAGCCCCAGCATTTT	CASSELDNYQPQHF
TRBV5-1	many	15	TRBJ1-2	.	TGCGCCAGCAGCTTACTGCGGAACGACCGCTATGGCTACACCTTC	CASSLLRNDRYGYTF
TRBV28	many	18	TRBJ1-5	.	TGTGCCAGCAGTTTATTGAGGGGCGGAACGATCACATTTCTAGCCCAGCATTTT	CASSLLRGGTITFLAQHF
TRBV15	many	15	TRBJ2-3	TRBD2	TGTGCCACCAGGGACCGACTAGCGGTAACAGATACGCAGTATTTT	CATRDRLAVTDTQYF
TRBV2	.	15	TRBJ1-5	TRBD1	TGTGCCAGCAGTGAAGGACAGGGGAGGCATCAGCCCCAGCATTTT	CASSEGQGRHQPQHF
TRBV28	many	11	TRBJ2-7	.	TGTGCCAGCAGTTTATCAGCCGAGCAGTACTTC	CASSLSAEQYF
TRBV7-8	many	13	TRBJ1-1	.	TGTGCCAGCAGAAGTACACGGGGGCCTGAAGCTTTCTTT	CASRSTRGPEAFF
TRBV11-2	few	12	TRBJ1-1	.	TGTGCCAGCAGCTTAGAGGGGAGGGAAGCTTTCTTT	CASSLEGREAFF
TRBV6-4	.	12	TRBJ1-1	.	TGTGCCAGCAGTGGTTCGGGCACTGAAGCTTTCTTT	CASSGSGTEAFF
TRBV27	few	14	TRBJ2-7	.	TGTGCCAGCAGTTCCTTTAGAACAACCTACGAGCAGTACTTC	CASSSFRTTYEQYF
TRBV19	few	15	TRBJ1-6	TRBD1	TGTGCCAGTAGTATCCCCACAGGGGGCTATTCACCCCTCCACTTT	CASSIPTGGYSPLHF
TRBV7-9	.	15	TRBJ2-2	.	TGTGCCAGCTGCTTGGGGCAGGGACGGACCGGGGAGCTGTTTTTT	CASCLGQGRTGELFF
TRBV27	few	12	TRBJ1-6	.	TGTGCCAGCACTCAGGGCAATTCACCCCTCCACTTT	CASTQGNSPLHF
TRBV5-1	many	18	TRBJ2-2	TRBD2	TGCGCCAGCAGCTTGGCCAGCGGGGGCGTCCTGAACACCGGGGAGCTGTTTTTT	CASSLASGGVLNTGELFF
TRBV20-1	.	15	TRBJ1-6	.	TGCAGTGCTAGAGATCTTCAAAATGCGGCTTCACCCCTCCACTTT	CSARDLQNAASPLHF
TRBV7-2	many	16	TRBJ1-3	.	TGTGCCAGCAGCTTAGCATCGGCAGACTCTGGAAACACCATATATTTT	CASSLASADSGNTIYF
TRBV28	.	12	TRBJ1-2	.	TGTGCCAGCAGCCGAGCAGGGTCTGGCTACACCTTC	CASSRAGSGYTF
TRBV13	many	17	TRBJ2-1	TRBD2	TGTGCCAGCAGGAGGACTAGCGGGGGGCCCCTCTACAATGAGCAGTTCTTC	CASRRTSGGPLYNEQFF
TRBV6-6	many	16	TRBJ2-3	.	TGTGCCAGCAGTTCCGAGGGGCAGTGGGTTGGGGATACGCAGTATTTT	CASSSEGQWVGDTQYF
TRBV7-9	many	15	TRBJ1-1	.	TGTGCCAGCAGCCATGCACAGGGTGGAGACACTGAAGCTTTCTTT	CASSHAQGGDTEAFF
TRBV30	many	14	TRBJ2-3	TRBD1	TGTGCCTGGAGTGGGGACAGGGTGAAAGATACGCAGTATTTT	CAWSGDRVKDTQYF
TRBV5-6	few	11	TRBJ2-5	.	TGTGCCAGCAGTTCCGTAGAGACCCAGTACTTC	CASSSVETQYF
TRBV29-1	.	12	TRBJ2-5	.	TGCAGCTCGAGGGGGGCCGGCGAGACCCAGTACTTC	CSSRGAGETQYF
TRBV5-1	many	11	TRBJ2-3	.	TGCGCCAGCAGCGCCGGAGATACGCAGTATTTT	CASSAGDTQYF
TRBV7-3	many	13	TRBJ1-1	.	TGTGCCAGCAGCGCCCAGGGGAACACTGAAGCTTTCTTT	CASSAQGNTEAFF
TRBV28	many	14	TRBJ2-5	.	TGTGCCAGCAGCCACATCCCGGGGACGGAGACCCAGTACTTC	CASSHIPGTETQYF
TRBV29-1	few	11	TRBJ1-2	.	TGCAGCGCCAGGAACGACTATGGCTACACCTTC	CSARNDYGYTF